The rows below give T cell receptor beta chains drawn from one sample of a study of blood T cell repertoires in COVID-19. Assay used: immunoSEQ multiplex PCR; TCRdb lists only in-frame clones, some missing. This repertoire shows approximately 150,000 clones, roughly 80% found once; its top ten account for 3.5% to 4%. The sample taken for sequencing was peripheral blood. The receptors were sampled from a man aged 65 to 85 who had recovered from COVID-19. Each CDR3 is given with its conserved first and last residue. A D gene is named only where the DNA matches it firmly. Expanded clones are given a class, and other clones once, few, many or no size at all.

d_call	v_call	clone_size	j_call	cdr3_aa	cdr3_nt
TRBD1	TRBV4-1	NA	TRBJ1-1	CASSLGTGVLKAFF	TGCGCCAGCAGCCTTGGGACAGGGGTCCTTAAAGCTTTCTTT
TRBD2	TRBV6-5	once	TRBJ2-1	CASSYRLAETYNEQFF	TGTGCCAGCAGTTACCGGCTAGCGGAGACCTACAATGAGCAGTTCTTC
NA	TRBV9	NA	TRBJ2-3	CASSATLLRGAVTDTQYF	TGTGCCAGCAGCGCGACCCTATTACGGGGGGCCGTCACAGATACGCAGTATTTT
NA	TRBV3-1/TRBV3-2	NA	TRBJ2-1	CASSHPGSSYNEQFF	TGTGCCAGCTCCCACCCGGGGAGCTCCTACAATGAGCAGTTCTTC
NA	TRBV2	NA	TRBJ2-1	CASSVIGFDEQFF	TGTGCCAGCAGTGTTATCGGGTTCGATGAGCAGTTCTTC
TRBD1	TRBV6-5	NA	TRBJ2-5	CATNDRAQETQYF	TGTGCCACAAATGACAGGGCCCAAGAGACCCAGTACTTC
TRBD2	TRBV2	NA	TRBJ2-7	CASSEMRREGGFQYF	TGTGCCAGCAGTGAAATGAGGCGGGAGGGCGGATTTCAGTACTTC
TRBD1	TRBV5-1	NA	TRBJ1-1	CASSPGTEGTEAFF	TGCGCCAGCAGCCCCGGGACAGAGGGGACTGAAGCTTTCTTT
TRBD1	TRBV10-2	NA	TRBJ1-6	CASSEVAGGNSPLHF	TGCGCCAGCAGTGAGGTGGCAGGGGGCAATTCACCCCTCCACTTT
TRBD2	TRBV9	once	TRBJ2-5	CASSVRPGLAGGETQYF	TGTGCCAGCAGCGTCAGACCGGGACTAGCGGGAGGAGAGACCCAGTACTTC
TRBD1	TRBV11-2	NA	TRBJ1-6	CASSPWTGEFGSPLHF	TGTGCCAGCAGCCCATGGACAGGGGAATTCGGTTCACCCCTCCACTTT
TRBD2	TRBV7-2	few	TRBJ2-2	CASSLASGYTGELFF	TGTGCCAGCAGCTTAGCTAGCGGGTACACCGGGGAGCTGTTTTTT
NA	TRBV5-4	NA	TRBJ2-5	CASSQTGHQETQYF	TGTGCCAGCAGCCAAACAGGTCACCAAGAGACCCAGTACTTC
TRBD2	TRBV6-5	NA	TRBJ2-3	CASSSSSGRDTQYF	TGTGCCAGCAGTTCCTCTAGCGGGAGAGATACGCAGTATTTT
TRBD1	TRBV14	NA	TRBJ2-1	CASRLTGGSRGEQFF	TGTGCCAGCAGGTTAACAGGGGGTTCTCGAGGTGAGCAGTTCTTC
TRBD1	TRBV7-2	NA	TRBJ2-2	CASSWTGSGELFF	TGTGCCAGCAGCTGGACAGGCTCCGGGGAGCTGTTTTTT
NA	TRBV27	NA	TRBJ2-7	CASSLSGTIYEQYF	TGTGCCAGCAGTTTAAGTGGGACAATCTACGAGCAGTACTTC
TRBD2	TRBV18	NA	TRBJ2-3	CASSPKPSGRYSTDTQYF	TGTGCCAGCTCACCAAAGCCTAGCGGGAGGTATAGCACAGATACGCAGTATTTT
TRBD2	TRBV6-2/TRBV6-3	NA	TRBJ2-1	CASSPLAGVFNEQFF	TGTGCCAGCAGCCCACTAGCGGGAGTTTTCAATGAGCAGTTCTTC
NA	TRBV9	once	TRBJ1-1	CASSPRQKVGEAFF	TGTGCCAGCAGCCCGAGACAGAAGGTTGGTGAAGCTTTCTTT
TRBD2	TRBV7-9	NA	TRBJ2-1	CASQPIAGGYNEQFF	TGTGCCAGCCAACCCATAGCGGGAGGGTACAATGAGCAGTTCTTC
NA	TRBV4-1	NA	TRBJ2-1	CASSPGTALKVEQFF	TGCGCCAGCAGCCCGGGGACTGCTCTTAAGGTTGAGCAGTTCTTC
TRBD1	TRBV5-4	NA	TRBJ1-1	CASSHTGGTEAFF	TGTGCCAGCAGTCATACAGGGGGCACTGAAGCTTTCTTT
TRBD2	TRBV27	NA	TRBJ2-7	CASSPPRASGVYEQYF	TGTGCCAGCAGTCCACCGAGGGCTAGCGGGGTCTACGAGCAGTACTTC
NA	TRBV5-8	NA	TRBJ2-3	CASSIYRGNTDTQYF	TGTGCCAGCAGCATATACCGGGGTAACACAGATACGCAGTATTTT
TRBD2	TRBV3-1/TRBV3-2	NA	TRBJ2-7	CASSQGAGGNEQYF	TGTGCCAGCAGCCAGGGGGCGGGAGGGAACGAGCAGTACTTC
TRBD1	TRBV6-1	NA	TRBJ1-2	CASSEAGQGAHYGYTF	TGTGCCAGCAGTGAAGCGGGGCAGGGGGCCCACTATGGCTACACCTTC
TRBD2	TRBV11-2	NA	TRBJ2-5	CASSPRTSAWGETQYF	TGTGCCAGCAGCCCGAGGACTAGCGCCTGGGGAGAGACCCAGTACTTC
NA	TRBV7-9	NA	TRBJ2-1	CASSLSTGFYNEQFF	TGTGCCAGCAGCTTAAGTACGGGGTTCTACAATGAGCAGTTCTTC
TRBD1	TRBV5-6	NA	TRBJ1-1	CASSSRDRMNTEAFF	TGTGCCAGCAGCTCGCGGGACAGAATGAACACTGAAGCTTTCTTT
NA	TRBV12-3/TRBV12-4	NA	TRBJ2-3	CASSLRTDTQYF	TGTGCCAGCAGTCTGCGTACAGATACGCAGTATTTT
NA	TRBV5-1	NA	TRBJ2-2	CASSVLTFYTGELFF	TGCGCCAGCAGTGTGTTGACTTTTTACACCGGGGAGCTGTTTTTT
TRBD1	TRBV5-1	NA	TRBJ2-1	CASSLSGTGYNEQFF	TGCGCCAGCAGCCTTTCCGGGACAGGGTACAATGAGCAGTTCTTC
NA	TRBV9	NA	TRBJ2-5	CASSVEVAASGETQYF	TGTGCCAGCAGCGTAGAAGTAGCGGCCTCTGGGGAGACCCAGTACTTC
NA	TRBV7-3	NA	TRBJ1-1	CASSPRGGYTEAFF	TGTGCCAGCAGCCCCAGGGGTGGGTACACTGAAGCTTTCTTT
NA	TRBV5-4	NA	TRBJ2-7	CASSLAGAEQYF	TGTGCCAGCAGTTTGGCAGGGGCCGAGCAGTACTTC
TRBD1	TRBV18	NA	TRBJ1-1	CASYPGQSNTEAFF	TGTGCCAGCTACCCGGGACAGTCGAACACTGAAGCTTTCTTT
TRBD2	TRBV30	few	TRBJ2-3	CAWSVRAGGADTQYF	TGTGCCTGGAGTGTACGGGCGGGAGGGGCAGATACGCAGTATTTT
NA	TRBV5-4	NA	TRBJ1-2	CASSLDSNYGYTF	TGTGCCAGCAGCCTGGACAGTAACTATGGCTACACCTTC
NA	TRBV2	NA	TRBJ2-1	CASRPVGGYNEQFF	TGTGCCAGCAGGCCGGTTGGGGGGTACAATGAGCAGTTCTTC
NA	TRBV7-7	NA	TRBJ1-4	CASSSIDPVTVRVSYNEKLFF	TGTGCCAGCAGCTCAATAGACCCCGTGACGGTCCGGGTCTCTTATAATGAAAAACTGTTTTTT
TRBD2	TRBV4-1	NA	TRBJ2-3	CASSQEQSVAGGTDTQYF	TGCGCCAGCAGCCAAGAACAATCGGTAGCGGGAGGGACAGATACGCAGTATTTT
NA	TRBV11-2	NA	TRBJ1-6	CASSLGRGDSPLHF	TGTGCCAGCAGCTTAGGCAGGGGAGATTCACCCCTCCACTTT
NA	TRBV11-2	NA	TRBJ1-1	CASSLDNGLNTEAFF	TGTGCCAGCAGCTTAGATAACGGTCTGAACACTGAAGCTTTCTTT